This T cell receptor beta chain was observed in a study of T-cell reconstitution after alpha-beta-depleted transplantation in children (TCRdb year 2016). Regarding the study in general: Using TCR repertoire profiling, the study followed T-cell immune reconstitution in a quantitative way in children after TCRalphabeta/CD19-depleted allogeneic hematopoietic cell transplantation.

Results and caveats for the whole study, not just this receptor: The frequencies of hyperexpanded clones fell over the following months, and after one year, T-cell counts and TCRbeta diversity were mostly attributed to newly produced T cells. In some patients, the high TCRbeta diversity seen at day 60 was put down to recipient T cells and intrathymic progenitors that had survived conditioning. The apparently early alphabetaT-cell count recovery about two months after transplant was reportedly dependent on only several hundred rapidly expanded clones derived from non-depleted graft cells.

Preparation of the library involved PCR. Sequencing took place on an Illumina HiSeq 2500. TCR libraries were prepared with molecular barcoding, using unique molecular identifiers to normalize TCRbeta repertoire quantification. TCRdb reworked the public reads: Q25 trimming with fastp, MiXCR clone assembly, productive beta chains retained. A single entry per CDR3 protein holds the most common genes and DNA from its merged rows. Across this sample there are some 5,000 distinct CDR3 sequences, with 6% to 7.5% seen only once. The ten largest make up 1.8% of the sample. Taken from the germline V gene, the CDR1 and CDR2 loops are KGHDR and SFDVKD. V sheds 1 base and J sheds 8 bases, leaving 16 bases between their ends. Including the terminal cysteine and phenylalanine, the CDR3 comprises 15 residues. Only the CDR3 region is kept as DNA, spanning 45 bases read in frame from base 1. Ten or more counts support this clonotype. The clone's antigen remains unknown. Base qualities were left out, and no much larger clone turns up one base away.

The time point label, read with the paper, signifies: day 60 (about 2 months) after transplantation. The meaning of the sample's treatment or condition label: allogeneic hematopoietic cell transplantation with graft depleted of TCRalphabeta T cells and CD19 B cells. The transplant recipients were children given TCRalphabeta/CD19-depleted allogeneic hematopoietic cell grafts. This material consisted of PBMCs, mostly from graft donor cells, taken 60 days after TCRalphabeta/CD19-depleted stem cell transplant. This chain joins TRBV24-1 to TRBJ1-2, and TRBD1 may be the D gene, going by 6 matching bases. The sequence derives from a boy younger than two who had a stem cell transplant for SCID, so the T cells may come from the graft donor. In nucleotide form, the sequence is TGTGCCACCAGTGATTTCGGGGGCCATAGGGTAGGCTACACCTTC. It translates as CATSDFGGHRVGYTF.